The 20 T cell receptor beta chains in this list originate from one sample, sequenced in a study of OX40 agonist ivuxolimab in advanced cancers. Data came from immunoSEQ multiplex PCR; TCRdb stores just in-frame clones and leaves some out. The sample holds roughly 62,000 clones, 80% to 90% seen once. The sequenced sample was CD4+ or CD8+ T cells sorted from blood, obtained in a trial of the OX40 agonist ivuxolimab. The receptors come from an adult with an advanced solid tumor such as melanoma, head and neck, liver or kidney cancer.

V is TRBV7-8 and J is TRBJ2-5, with 7 bases that match TRBD1. CDR1 is SGHVS and CDR2 is FQNEAQ in the germline V gene. Germline trimming cut 1 base from V and 4 bases from J; bases unmatched to any gene: 6. CDR3 length: 15 residues. The CDR3 nucleotides are TGTGCCAGCAGCTTAGTTACAGGGGTCCCAGAGACCCAGTACTTC. Its translation is CASSLVTGVPETQYF.

This chain links TRBV5-1 with TRBJ1-4, with a weak D call TRBD1 (5 bases). V lost 1 base and J 8 bases, leaving 15 bases between the germline ends. CDR3 length: 15 residues. In germline, CDR1 is SGHRS, CDR2 YFSETQ. The CDR3 region is CASSLTGPFGEKLFF. CDR3 bases: TGCGCCAGCAGCTTGACAGGCCCCTTTGGCGAAAAACTGTTTTTT.

In nucleotides, the CDR3 is TGTGCCAGCAGTGATAGACAGCCGGGCAATCAGCCCCAGCATTTT. This sequence encodes CASSDRQPGNQPQHF. The genes are TRBV2 and TRBJ1-5; a weak D match, TRBD1 (5 bases). This CDR3 contains 15 residues. CDR1 SNHLY and CDR2 FYNNEI come from the germline V gene. V was cut by 3 bases and J by 2 bases, with 11 bases left in between.

The rearrangement links TRBV28 to TRBJ2-7; D remains unclear. Trimming took 8 bases from V and 2 from J, leaving 10 bases between them. The CDR3 covers 12 residues. Germline V gene data show CDR1 as MDHEN and CDR2 as SYDVKM. CDR3 nucleotides: TGTGCCAGCGGGCTAAATACCTACGAGCAGTACTTC. Translation: CASGLNTYEQYF.

The chain has TRBV6-5 and TRBJ1-2; no clear D gene. Germline V gene sequence: CDR1 MNHEY, CDR2 SVGAGI. The CDR3 sequence is 13 residues long. V was shortened by 5 bases and J by 6 bases, with 13 bases between the two germline ends. The DNA of the CDR3 is TGTGCCAGCAGTAGGAGCCCCCCGGATGGCTACACCTTC. This sequence encodes CASSRSPPDGYTF.

The rearrangement joins TRBV2 to TRBJ2-3, with TRBD1 identical over 9 bases. There are 16 residues in the CDR3. Germline trimming cut 4 bases from V and 4 bases from J; bases unmatched to any gene: 9. CDR1 is SNHLY and CDR2 is FYNNEI in the germline V gene. CDR3 in amino acids: CASSAPAGQGPDTQYF. CDR3 DNA: TGTGCCAGCAGTGCCCCGGCGGGACAGGGTCCAGATACGCAGTATTTT. The full variable domain, with the rest looked up from reference TRBV2 and TRBJ2-3, is EPEVTQTPSHQVTQMGQEVILRCVPISNHLYFYWYRQILGQKVEFLVSFYNNEISEKSEIFDDQFSVERPDGSNFTLKIRSTKLEDSAMYFCASSAPAGQGPDTQYFGPGTRLTVL.

The chain uses TRBV4-2 and TRBJ2-1, with unresolved D. CDR3 length equals 15 residues. Germline CDR1 reads LGHNA; CDR2 reads YNFKEQ. The ends were cut back, 1 base at V and 4 bases at J, with 11 bases in the middle. CDR3 nucleotides: TGTGCCAGCAGCCAAGCCGCGGAGTTATACAATGAGCAGTTCTTC. Encoded protein: CASSQAAELYNEQFF.

V is TRBV2 and J is TRBJ1-4, with D tentatively TRBD1 (5 bases). The germline CDR1 and CDR2 sequences are SNHLY and FYNNEI. The CDR3 totals 13 residues. V gave up 8 bases and J gave up 8 bases, with 15 bases separating them. CDR3 in amino acids: CASSTSGGEKLFF. The CDR3 nucleotides are TGTGCCAGCTCGACTAGTGGGGGGGAAAAACTGTTTTTT.

The V gene is TRBV6-5, the J gene TRBJ1-1; D unresolved. The ends were cut back, 6 bases at V and 1 base at J, with 15 bases in the middle. CDR1 is MNHEY, CDR2 SVGAGI, per germline. CDR3 length equals 15 residues. The CDR3 region is CASRVRAHQNTEAFF. CDR3 nucleotides: TGTGCCAGCAGGGTAAGGGCGCACCAGAACACTGAAGCTTTCTTT.

V gene TRBV6-1 combines with J gene TRBJ2-7; TRBD1 might be the D (6 bases). Germline lookup yields CDR1 MNHNS and CDR2 SASEGT. V was cut by 7 bases and J by 2 bases, with 18 bases left in between. The CDR3 runs 15 residues. CDR3: CASKNPRDKTYEQYF. CDR3 coding DNA: TGTGCCAGCAAGAATCCCCGGGACAAGACCTACGAGCAGTACTTC.

This clone was recorded a few times. This chain connects TRBV19 to TRBJ1-1; D remains ambiguous. The CDR3 sequence is 14 residues long. From germline, CDR1 is LNHDA and CDR2 SQIVND (reference sequence). Deletions cut 8 bases from V and 0 bases from J, with 13 bases between. The CDR3, as DNA: TGTGCCAGTTGGGATGGGGTGGTGAACACTGAAGCTTTCTTT. Translated, it gives CASWDGVVNTEAFF.

The V gene is TRBV27, the J gene TRBJ2-7; perhaps TRBD1 as D (5 bases). CDR3 length: 15 amino acids. The germline V gene encodes CDR1 MNHEY and CDR2 SMNVEV (reference sequence). Trimming shortened V by 3 bases and J by 2 bases, and 14 bases separated the two germline ends. The CDR3, as DNA: TGTGCCAGCAGTTTCAATAGGGGCGAACCCTACGAGCAGTACTTC. The encoded protein is CASSFNRGEPYEQYF.

The rearrangement links TRBV5-6 to TRBJ2-7; 10 bases are a match to TRBD1. The trim removed 0 bases at V and 9 bases at J, leaving 9 bases unmatched. Germline CDR1 SGHDT, CDR2 YYEEEE. The CDR3 totals 15 residues. In nucleotides, the CDR3 is TGTGCCAGCAGCTTGGGGGACAGGGGCCCCCTAGGGCAGTACTTC. Amino acid sequence: CASSLGDRGPLGQYF.

The V and J genes are TRBV10-2 and TRBJ1-5; D might be TRBD1 (6 bases). V was pared by 2 bases and J by 5 bases, with 10 bases between. The CDR3 sequence is 14 residues long. CDR1 and CDR2 from the germline V gene are WSHSY and SAAADI. CDR3 sequence (DNA): TGCGCCAGCAGTGAGGGGACACCATATCAGCCCCAGCATTTT. As protein: CASSEGTPYQPQHF.

The V gene is TRBV5-5, the J gene TRBJ1-5; weak D call: TRBD1 (6 bases). The V end lost 1 base, the J end lost 4 bases, and 15 bases lay between the germline ends. The CDR3 length is 16 residues. Germline V gene sequence: CDR1 SGHKS, CDR2 YYEKEE (reference sequence). The CDR3 DNA reads as TGTGCCAGCAGCTTGTCTGGCAGGGGCGGTAATCAGCCCCAGCATTTT. It is translated as CASSLSGRGGNQPQHF.

The chain couples TRBV6-5 to TRBJ1-1; possible D gene TRBD1, 5 bases. The CDR3 sequence is 15 residues long. V lost 2 bases and J 2 bases, leaving 12 bases between the germline ends. In germline, CDR1 is MNHEY, CDR2 SVGAGI. CDR3 protein: CASSYVQGRNTEAFF. CDR3 bases: TGTGCCAGCAGTTACGTCCAGGGTAGAAACACTGAAGCTTTCTTT.

The chain has TRBV6-1 and TRBJ1-3, with a possible D match to TRBD1 (5 bases). This CDR3 comprises 12 residues. Trimming took 8 bases from V and 4 from J, leaving 9 bases between them. Germline V gives CDR1 MNHNS, CDR2 SASEGT. The CDR3 loop is CASQQAGNTIYF. In DNA, the CDR3 is TGTGCCAGCCAACAGGCGGGAAACACCATATATTTT.

The chain carries TRBV6-1 and TRBJ1-4, with D tentatively TRBD1 (6 bases). V lost 2 bases and J 7 bases, leaving 14 bases between the germline ends. Germline CDR1 MNHNS, CDR2 SASEGT. The CDR3 sequence is 15 residues long. The CDR3 sequence: CASSEPGRGGEKLFF. The CDR3 DNA is TGTGCCAGCAGTGAACCGGGGAGGGGGGGTGAAAAACTGTTTTTT.

The chain recombines TRBV10-2 with TRBJ2-7; 11 positions match TRBD2. The V gene's germline CDR1 is WSHSY and CDR2 SAAADI. The CDR3 is made up of 15 amino acids. J gave up 0 bases and V 4 bases, and 2 bases lay outside the gene matches. The CDR3 protein is CASSATSGTSYEQYF. CDR3 nucleotide sequence: TGCGCCAGCAGTGCGACTAGCGGGACCTCCTACGAGCAGTACTTC.

This clone has just one count. The rearrangement links TRBV5-5 to TRBJ2-7, with D possibly being TRBD1 (6 bases). V lost 2 bases and J 6 bases, leaving 15 bases between the germline ends. Germline-derived CDR1 and CDR2 are SGHKS and YYEKEE (reference sequence). The CDR3 consists of 14 residues. The CDR3: CASSFTGRVGEQYF. The CDR3 DNA reads as TGTGCCAGCAGCTTTACAGGGAGAGTTGGCGAGCAGTACTTC.